The clone carrying this TCR beta chain showed up just a few times. No antigen is known for it. This CDR3 is built from 15 residues. V was trimmed by 8 bases and J by 1 base, leaving 17 bases between them. Germline V CDR1 and CDR2: MNHEY, SMNVEV (reference sequence). The sample comes from a study of blood T cells in healthy people across ages. Whole-study results and caveats: From one million sequenced T cells, diversity estimates were lower bounds.

Combining a sample-barcoded 5' primer with a J-beta primer mix, a second PCR ran for about 6 to 11 cycles. The template-switch adaptor was a 5' adaptor with 12 random nucleotides. It tagged each cDNA molecule. TCRdb used MiXCR to reprocess the 5' RACE reads, holding one entry per CDR3 protein. The sample lists around 1.1 million distinct CDR3 sequences; 35% to 45% were seen once. Sequences were obtained from blood. This rearrangement joins TRBV27 to TRBJ1-2, with a tentative D call TRBD1 (5 bases). The TCR was taken from a man aged 18 to 30 in good health. The CDR3 reads CASHNTGTNNYGYTF. For the CDR3, the DNA is TGTGCCAGCCACAATACAGGAACCAATAACTATGGCTACACCTTC.